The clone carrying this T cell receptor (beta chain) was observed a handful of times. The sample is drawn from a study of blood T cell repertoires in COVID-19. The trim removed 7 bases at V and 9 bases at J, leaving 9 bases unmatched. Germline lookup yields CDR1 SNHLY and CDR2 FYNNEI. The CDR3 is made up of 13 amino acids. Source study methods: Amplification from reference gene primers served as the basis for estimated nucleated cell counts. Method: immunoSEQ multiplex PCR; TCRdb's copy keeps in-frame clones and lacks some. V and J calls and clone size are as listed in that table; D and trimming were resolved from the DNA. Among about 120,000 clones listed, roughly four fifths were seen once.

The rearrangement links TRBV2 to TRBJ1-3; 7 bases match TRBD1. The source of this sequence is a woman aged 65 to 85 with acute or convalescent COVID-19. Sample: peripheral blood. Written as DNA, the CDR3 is TGTGCCAGCAATGTAGACAGGGCAAGCACCATATATTTT. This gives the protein CASNVDRASTIYF. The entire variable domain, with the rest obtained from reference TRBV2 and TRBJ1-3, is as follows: EPEVTQTPSHQVTQMGQEVILRCVPISNHLYFYWYRQILGQKVEFLVSFYNNEISEKSEIFDDQFSVERPDGSNFTLKIRSTKLEDSAMYFCASNVDRASTIYFGEGSWLTVV.